This T cell receptor (beta chain) appears in the sequencing data of a study of shared clonotypes between healthy human individuals. This clone has only one observation. Assay: immunoSEQ multiplex PCR; the TCRdb copy retains only in-frame clones and omits some. This table has about 730,000 clones, around 70% appearing once. Trimming removed 6 bases at V and 2 bases at J, with 12 bases between. Germline V gene lookup returns CDR1 WSHSY and CDR2 SAAADI. The CDR3 runs 14 residues. The rearrangement uses TRBV10-2 and TRBJ2-3; possible D gene TRBD1, 6 bases. The receptor's source is a woman in her twenties or thirties in good health. The sample comprised memory CD4+ T cells sorted from blood. Subset described: CD45RA-negative fraction. CDR3: CASRLTGSTDTQYF. The CDR3 DNA follows: TGCGCCAGCAGACTTACAGGGTCCACAGATACGCAGTATTTT.